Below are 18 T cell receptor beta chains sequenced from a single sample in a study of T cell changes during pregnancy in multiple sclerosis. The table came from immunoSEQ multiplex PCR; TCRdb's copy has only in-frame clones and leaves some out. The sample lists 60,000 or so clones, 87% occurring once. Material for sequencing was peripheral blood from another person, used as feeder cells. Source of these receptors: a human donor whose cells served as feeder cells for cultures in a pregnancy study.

The CDR3: CATPSGHRETQYF. Here the CDR3 DNA reads TGCGCCACCCCTAGCGGGCATAGAGAGACCCAGTACTTC. This rearrangement joins TRBV10-1 to TRBJ2-5; 8 bases line up with TRBD2. Germline CDR1 is WNHNN and CDR2 is SYGVQD (reference sequence). With 10 bases clipped from V and 4 bases from J, the junction kept 8 bases outside the gene matches. The CDR3 loop spans 13 amino acids.

The CDR3 is CAEINGGEQFF. The CDR3, as DNA: TGTGCCGAGATAAATGGGGGGGAGCAGTTCTTC. The chain uses TRBV30 and TRBJ2-1; D perhaps matches TRBD2 (6 bases). Trimming took 8 bases from V and 10 from J, leaving 15 bases between them. The CDR3 contains 11 residues. The germline CDR1 and CDR2 sequences are GTSNPN and SVGIG (reference sequence).

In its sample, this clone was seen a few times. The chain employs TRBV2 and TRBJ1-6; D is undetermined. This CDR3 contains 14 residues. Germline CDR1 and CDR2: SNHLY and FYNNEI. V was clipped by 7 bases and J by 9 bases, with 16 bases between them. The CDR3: CASTPGAPGSPLHF. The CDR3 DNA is TGTGCCAGCACACCGGGCGCACCGGGTTCACCCCTCCACTTT.

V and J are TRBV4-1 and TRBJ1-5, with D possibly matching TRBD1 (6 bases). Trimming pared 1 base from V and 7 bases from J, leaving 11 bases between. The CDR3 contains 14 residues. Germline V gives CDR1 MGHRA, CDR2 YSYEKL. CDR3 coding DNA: TGCGCCAGCAGCCAAGCGAGGGGGACCCAGCCCCAGCATTTT. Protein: CASSQARGTQPQHF.

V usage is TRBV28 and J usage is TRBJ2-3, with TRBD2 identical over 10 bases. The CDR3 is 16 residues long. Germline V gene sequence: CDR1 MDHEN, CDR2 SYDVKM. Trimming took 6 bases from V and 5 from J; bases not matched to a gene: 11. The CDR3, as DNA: TGTGCCAGCAGGAAACCCCTAGCGGGAGTCATAGATACGCAGTATTTT. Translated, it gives CASRKPLAGVIDTQYF.

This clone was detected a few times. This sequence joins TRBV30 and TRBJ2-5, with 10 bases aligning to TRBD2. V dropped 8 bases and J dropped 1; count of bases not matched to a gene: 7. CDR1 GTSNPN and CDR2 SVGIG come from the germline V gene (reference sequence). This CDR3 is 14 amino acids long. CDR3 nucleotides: TGTGCCCGGTACACTAGCGGGACCCAAGAGACCCAGTACTTC. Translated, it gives CARYTSGTQETQYF.

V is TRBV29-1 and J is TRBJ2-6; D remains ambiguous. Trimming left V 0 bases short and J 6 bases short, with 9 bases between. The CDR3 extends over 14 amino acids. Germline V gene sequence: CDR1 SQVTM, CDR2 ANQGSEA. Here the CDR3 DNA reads TGCAGCGTTGAAGATGGGAAAGCGGCCAACGTCCTGACTTTC. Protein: CSVEDGKAANVLTF. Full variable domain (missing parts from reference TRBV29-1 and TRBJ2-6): SAVISQKPSRDICQRGTSLTIQCQVDSQVTMMFWYRQQPGQSLTLIATANQGSEATYESGFVIDKFPISRPNLTFSTLTVSNMSPEDSSIYLCSVEDGKAANVLTFGAGSRLTVL.

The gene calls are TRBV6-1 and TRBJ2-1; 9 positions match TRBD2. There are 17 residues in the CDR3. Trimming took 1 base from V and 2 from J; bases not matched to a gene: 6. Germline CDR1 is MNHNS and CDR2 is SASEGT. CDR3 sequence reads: CASSEGERGAPYNEQFF. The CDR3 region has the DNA TGTGCCAGCAGTGAAGGAGAGCGGGGGGCCCCCTACAATGAGCAGTTCTTC.

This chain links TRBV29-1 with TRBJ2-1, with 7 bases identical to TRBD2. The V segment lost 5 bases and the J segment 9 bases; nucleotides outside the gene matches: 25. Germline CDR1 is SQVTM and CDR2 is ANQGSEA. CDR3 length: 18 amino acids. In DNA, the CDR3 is TGCAGCGTTAGGGCCCGTGTTAACGTGGGACTACCCGTGGGTGAGCAGTTCTTC. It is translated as CSVRARVNVGLPVGEQFF.

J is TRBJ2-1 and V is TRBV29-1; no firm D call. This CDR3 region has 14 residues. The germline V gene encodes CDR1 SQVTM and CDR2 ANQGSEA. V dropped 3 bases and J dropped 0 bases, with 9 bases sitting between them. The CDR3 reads CSVDGLSSYNEQFF. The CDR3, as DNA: TGCAGCGTTGACGGCCTAAGCTCCTACAATGAGCAGTTCTTC.

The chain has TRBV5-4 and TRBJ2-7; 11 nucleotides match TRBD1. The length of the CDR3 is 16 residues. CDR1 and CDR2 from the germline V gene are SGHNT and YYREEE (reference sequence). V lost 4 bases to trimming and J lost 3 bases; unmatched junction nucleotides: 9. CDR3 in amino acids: CASSTVLGTGGYEQYF. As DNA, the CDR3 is TGTGCCAGCAGCACTGTCCTAGGGACAGGGGGCTACGAGCAGTACTTC.

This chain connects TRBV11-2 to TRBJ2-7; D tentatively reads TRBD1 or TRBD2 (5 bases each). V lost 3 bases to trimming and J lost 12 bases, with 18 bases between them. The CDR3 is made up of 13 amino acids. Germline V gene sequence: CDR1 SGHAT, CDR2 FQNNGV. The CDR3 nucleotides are TGTGCCAGCAGCTTCCCACGGGGCAGTGTGCGGTACTTC. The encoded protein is CASSFPRGSVRYF.

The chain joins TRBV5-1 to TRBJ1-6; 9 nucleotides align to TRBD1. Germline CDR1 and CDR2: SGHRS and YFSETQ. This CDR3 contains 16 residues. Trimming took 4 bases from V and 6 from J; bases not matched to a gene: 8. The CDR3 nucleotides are TGCGCCAGCAGCGATTCACAGGGGGCTGGTAATTCACCCCTCCACTTT. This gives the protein CASSDSQGAGNSPLHF. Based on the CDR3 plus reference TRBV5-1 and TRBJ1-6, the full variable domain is KAGVTQTPRYLIKTRGQQVTLSCSPISGHRSVSWYQQTPGQGLQFLFEYFSETQRNKGNFPGRFSGRQFSNSRSEMNVSTLELGDSALYLCASSDSQGAGNSPLHFGNGTRLTVT.

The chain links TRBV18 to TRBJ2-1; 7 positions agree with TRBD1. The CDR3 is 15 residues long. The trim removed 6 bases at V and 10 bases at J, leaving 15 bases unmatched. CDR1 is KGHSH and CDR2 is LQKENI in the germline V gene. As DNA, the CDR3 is TGTGCCAGCTCCCAGGCGAGGGGGCAAGTTGGCGAGCAGTTCTTC. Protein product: CASSQARGQVGEQFF.

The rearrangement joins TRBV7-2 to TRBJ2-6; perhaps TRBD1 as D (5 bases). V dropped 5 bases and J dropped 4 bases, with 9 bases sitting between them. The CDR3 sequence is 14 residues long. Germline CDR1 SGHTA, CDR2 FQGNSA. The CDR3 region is CASSPTVGANVLTF. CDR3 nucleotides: TGTGCCAGCAGCCCGACAGTGGGGGCCAACGTCCTGACTTTC. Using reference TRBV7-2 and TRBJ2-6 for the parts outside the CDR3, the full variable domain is GAGVSQSPSNKVTEKGKDVELRCDPISGHTALYWYRQSLGQGLEFLIYFQGNSAPDKSGLPSDRFSAERTGGSVSTLTIQRTQQEDSAVYLCASSPTVGANVLTFGAGSRLTVL.

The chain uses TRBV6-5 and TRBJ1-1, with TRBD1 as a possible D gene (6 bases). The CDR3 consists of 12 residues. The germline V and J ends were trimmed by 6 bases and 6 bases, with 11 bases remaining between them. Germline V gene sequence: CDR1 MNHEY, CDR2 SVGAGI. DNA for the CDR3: TGTGCCAGCAGAACACAGGGCTCTGAAGCTTTCTTT. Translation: CASRTQGSEAFF.

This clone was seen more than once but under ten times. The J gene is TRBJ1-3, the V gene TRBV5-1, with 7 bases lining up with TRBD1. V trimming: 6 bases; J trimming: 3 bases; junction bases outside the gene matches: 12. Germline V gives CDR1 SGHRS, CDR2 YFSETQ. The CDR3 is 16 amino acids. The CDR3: CASTGTASFCGNTIYF. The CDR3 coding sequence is TGCGCCAGCACTGGGACAGCAAGCTTTTGTGGAAACACCATATATTTT.

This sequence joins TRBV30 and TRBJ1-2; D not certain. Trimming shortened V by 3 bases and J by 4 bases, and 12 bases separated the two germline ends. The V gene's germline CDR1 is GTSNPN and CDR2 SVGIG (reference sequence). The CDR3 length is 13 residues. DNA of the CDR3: TGTGCCTGGAGGAGAGGAGAATCCTATGGCTACACCTTC. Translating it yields CAWRRGESYGYTF.